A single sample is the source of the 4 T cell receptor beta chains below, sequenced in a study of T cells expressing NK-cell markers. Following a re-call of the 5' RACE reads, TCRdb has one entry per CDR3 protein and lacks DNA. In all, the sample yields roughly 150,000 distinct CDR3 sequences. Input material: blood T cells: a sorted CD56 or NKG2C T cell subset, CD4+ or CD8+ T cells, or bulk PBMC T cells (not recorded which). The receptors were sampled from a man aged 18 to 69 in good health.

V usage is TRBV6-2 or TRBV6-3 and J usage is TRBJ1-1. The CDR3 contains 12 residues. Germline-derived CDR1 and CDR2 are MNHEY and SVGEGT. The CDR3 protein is CASSYDGTEAFF.

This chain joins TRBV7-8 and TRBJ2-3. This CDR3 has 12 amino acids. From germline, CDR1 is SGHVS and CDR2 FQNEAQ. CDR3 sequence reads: CASSTLTDTQYF.

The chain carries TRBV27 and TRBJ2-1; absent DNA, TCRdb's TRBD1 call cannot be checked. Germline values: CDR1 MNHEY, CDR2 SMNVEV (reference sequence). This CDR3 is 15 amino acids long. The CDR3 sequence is CASSLGTRSYNEQFF.

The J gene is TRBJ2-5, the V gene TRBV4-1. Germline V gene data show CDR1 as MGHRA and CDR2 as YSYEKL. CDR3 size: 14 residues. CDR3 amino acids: CASSQGSLGETQYF.